The rows below give T cell receptor beta chains drawn from one sample of a study of CD8+ T cells in alopecia areata. Produced via immunoSEQ multiplex PCR; TCRdb's table is partial and in-frame only. Among about 70,000 clones listed, 29% were seen once. The sequencing used CD8+ T cells sorted from blood, collected at week 4, from a patient treated with tofacitinib. The receptors derive from a human donor with alopecia areata. Each CDR3 is given with its conserved first and last residue. Each record gives: CDR3 protein, CDR3 DNA, D gene, J gene, clone size, V gene. A D gene is named only where the DNA matches it firmly. Size values are once, few and many counts, or a class for expanded clones, and some rows have none.

CDR3: CASSEGRGTEAFF
DNA: TGTGCCAGCAGCGAGGGGCGAGGTACTGAAGCTTTCTTT
D: .
J: TRBJ1-1
size: .
V: TRBV6-5

CDR3: CSVDSYNEQFF
DNA: TGCAGCGTTGATTCCTACAATGAGCAGTTCTTC
D: .
J: TRBJ2-1
size: few
V: TRBV29-1

CDR3: CASSLGTEPQHF
DNA: TGCGCCAGCAGCCTCGGGACAGAGCCCCAGCATTTT
D: TRBD1
J: TRBJ1-5
size: few
V: TRBV4-1

CDR3: CSAGRGGELFF
DNA: TGCAGTGCTGGGAGGGGAGGGGAACTGTTTTTT
D: .
J: TRBJ1-4
size: few
V: TRBV20-1

CDR3: CASTRQPGKHEQYF
DNA: TGCGCCAGCACCAGGCAGCCCGGTAAACACGAGCAGTACTTC
D: .
J: TRBJ2-7
size: .
V: TRBV23-1

CDR3: CASSLRDNREQYF
DNA: TGTGCCAGCAGTTTGAGGGACAATCGGGAGCAGTACTTC
D: .
J: TRBJ2-5
size: .
V: TRBV27

CDR3: CSVGLAGDGEQYF
DNA: TGCAGCGTGGGACTAGCGGGAGATGGCGAGCAGTACTTC
D: TRBD2
J: TRBJ2-7
size: .
V: TRBV29-1

CDR3: CSVPRTSIYNEQFF
DNA: TGCAGCGTCCCGAGGACTAGCATCTACAATGAGCAGTTCTTC
D: TRBD2
J: TRBJ2-1
size: .
V: TRBV29-1

CDR3: CASSYSPQGARGYTF
DNA: TGTGCCAGCAGTTACTCCCCCCAGGGGGCGCGAGGCTACACCTTC
D: TRBD1
J: TRBJ1-2
size: .
V: TRBV6-5

CDR3: CASSSPSGSGVTQYF
DNA: TGTGCCAGCAGCTCCCCTAGCGGGAGTGGTGTGACCCAGTACTTC
D: TRBD2
J: TRBJ2-5
size: .
V: TRBV11-2

CDR3: CSVDAWRRQETQYF
DNA: TGCAGCGTTGACGCATGGAGGAGGCAAGAGACCCAGTACTTC
D: .
J: TRBJ2-5
size: .
V: TRBV29-1

CDR3: CASSPSGAYEQYF
DNA: TGTGCCAGCAGCCCCTCGGGGGCCTACGAGCAGTACTTC
D: .
J: TRBJ2-7
size: .
V: TRBV7-2

CDR3: CASSQGNYGYTF
DNA: TGTGCCAGCAGTCAGGGGAACTATGGCTACACCTTC
D: .
J: TRBJ1-2
size: .
V: TRBV27

CDR3: CASSLSRGGEKLFF
DNA: TGTGCCAGCAGCTTAAGCAGGGGTGGCGAAAAACTGTTTTTT
D: .
J: TRBJ1-4
size: once
V: TRBV7-8

CDR3: CSVPGGGEQYF
DNA: TGCAGCGTTCCAGGGGGCGGAGAGCAGTACTTC
D: TRBD1
J: TRBJ2-7
size: .
V: TRBV29-1

CDR3: CASVPRGDRNTEAFF
DNA: TGTGCCAGCGTCCCCCGTGGGGACAGGAACACTGAAGCTTTCTTT
D: TRBD1
J: TRBJ1-1
size: .
V: TRBV7-9

CDR3: CASGPGSNQPQHF
DNA: TGTGCCAGCGGCCCGGGTAGCAATCAGCCCCAGCATTTT
D: .
J: TRBJ1-5
size: few
V: TRBV27

CDR3: CSVESGRPYEQYF
DNA: TGCAGCGTTGAAAGCGGGAGGCCCTACGAGCAGTACTTC
D: TRBD2
J: TRBJ2-7
size: few
V: TRBV29-1

CDR3: CASSPRTSGRWADTQYF
DNA: TGTGCCAGCAGCCCTAGGACTAGCGGGAGATGGGCAGATACGCAGTATTTT
D: TRBD2
J: TRBJ2-3
size: few
V: TRBV7-9

CDR3: CASSLELEPGLGQYF
DNA: TGTGCCAGCAGTTTAGAGTTGGAACCAGGATTAGGGCAGTATTTT
D: .
J: TRBJ2-3
size: .
V: TRBV6-5